This TCR beta chain was obtained from a study of T cells in Graves' hyperthyroidism and ophthalmopathy. As for this clonotype: Its antigen is unidentified.

Orbital computed tomography and thyroid ultrasound, together with serum TRAb and thyroxine and clinical symptoms, were used for diagnoses. RNA transcripts gave rise to amplified TCR beta CDR3 regions. The HTBI primer set served for first-round RT-PCR of the TCR CDR3. TCRdb ran MiXCR on the multiplex PCR reads and lists one entry per CDR3 protein. The sample yields nearly 600,000 distinct CDR3 sequences, approximately 15% seen once. Study results and limitations: Most clonotypes that expanded in the thyroid above 0.001 also showed up in blood.

This sequence was found in a woman between 18 and 30 years old with Graves' ophthalmopathy. Sequencing was done on a sample of blood.

The DNA of the CDR3 is TGTGCCAGCAGTCTAAGGGGACAGGCGCGGGAAAAACTGTTTTTT. Translated: CASSLRGQAREKLFF. The chain links TRBV12-3 or TRBV12-4 to TRBJ1-4; TRBD1 matches 8 bases. Germline trimming cut 5 bases from V and 8 bases from J; bases unmatched to any gene: 10. The CDR3 sequence is 15 residues long.